This TCR beta chain derives from a study of shared clonotypes between healthy human individuals. Naive CD8 cells, CD45RO-negative and positively selected for CCR7, excluded terminally differentiated effector memory CD45RA+ cells. Each donor was a Caucasian adult residing in Nashville, Tennessee. Trimming left V 10 bases short and J 1 base short, with 13 bases between. This CDR3 is built from 13 residues. Germline-derived CDR1 and CDR2 are MNHEY and SVGAGI. Overall study results and limits: Estimated clonotype richness was generally higher in naive than memory subsets.

Notes on this clone: What it recognizes is unknown.

Profiled with immunoSEQ multiplex PCR; TCRdb holds only in-frame clones, not every one. The table lists under 700,000 clones, 85% to 95% of them singletons. The TCR was taken from a woman in her 30s in good health. This rearrangement joins TRBV6-5 to TRBJ1-1; D unresolved. Material for sequencing was naive CD8+ T cells sorted from blood. The CDR3 nucleotides read TGTGCCACCCACGCGATGGCGAACACTGAAGCTTTCTTT. The encoded protein is CATHAMANTEAFF.